Detailed here is one TCR beta chain. Antigen: not known. This entry comes from a study of early stage breast cancer tumors. Study in general: Around 9.8-fold was the mean read coverage per sample. Study-wide findings and caveats: Commonly generated sequences made up most enriched TCRB sequences shared between patients.

The CDR3 is 13 residues long. Germline CDR1 and CDR2: GTSNPN and SVGIG (reference sequence). V lost 2 bases to trimming and J lost 4 bases; unmatched junction nucleotides: 5. Some clones are missing from TCRdb's copy, which holds only in-frame ones; the method was immunoSEQ multiplex PCR. The table lists tens of thousands of clones, about 73% of them singletons. The source is a person aged 50-59 years with breast cancer. The rearrangement uses TRBV30 and TRBJ2-7, with TRBD1 matching over 7 bases. The sample consisted of blood. CDR3 bases: TGTGCCTGGAGTAGGGACAGTAAATACGAGCAGTACGTC. Protein product: CAWSRDSKYEQYV.